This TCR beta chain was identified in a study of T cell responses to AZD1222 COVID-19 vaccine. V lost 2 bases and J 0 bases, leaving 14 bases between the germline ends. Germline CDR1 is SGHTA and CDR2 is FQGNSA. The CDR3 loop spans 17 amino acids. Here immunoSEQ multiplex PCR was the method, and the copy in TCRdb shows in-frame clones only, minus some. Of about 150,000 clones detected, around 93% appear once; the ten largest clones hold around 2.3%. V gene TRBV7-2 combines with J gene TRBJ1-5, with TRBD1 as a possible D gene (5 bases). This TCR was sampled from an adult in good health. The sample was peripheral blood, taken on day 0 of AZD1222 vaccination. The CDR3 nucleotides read TGTGCCAGCAGCTTACGTTGGGGCCCTGATAGCAATCAGCCCCAGCATTTT. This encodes CASSLRWGPDSNQPQHF. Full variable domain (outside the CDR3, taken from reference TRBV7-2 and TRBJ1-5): GAGVSQSPSNKVTEKGKDVELRCDPISGHTALYWYRQSLGQGLEFLIYFQGNSAPDKSGLPSDRFSAERTGGSVSTLTIQRTQQEDSAVYLCASSLRWGPDSNQPQHFGDGTRLSIL.